This TCR beta chain was identified during a study of STAT5B mutations in CD4+ large granular lymphocyte leukemia. Study-level points and caveats: Approximately 25% of private leukemic clonotypes occurred rarely in other patients' non-leukemic repertoires.

To note about this clone: Antigen specificity is unknown.

The CDR3 has 15 residues. Trimming took off 0 bases at V and 3 bases at J, with 8 bases between the two ends. The V gene's germline CDR1 is SEHNR and CDR2 FQNEAQ (reference sequence). The method was immunoSEQ multiplex PCR; TCRdb's version includes in-frame clones alone and lacks a portion of them. The sample has 21,000 or so clones, approximately 81% seen once. J is TRBJ2-2 and V is TRBV7-9; D is undetermined. This TCR came from a human donor in good health. The source material was CD4+ T cells from blood buffy coats. For the CDR3, the DNA is TGTGCCAGCAGCTTAGCCCCGGGTTACACCGGGGAGCTGTTTTTT. As protein: CASSLAPGYTGELFF.